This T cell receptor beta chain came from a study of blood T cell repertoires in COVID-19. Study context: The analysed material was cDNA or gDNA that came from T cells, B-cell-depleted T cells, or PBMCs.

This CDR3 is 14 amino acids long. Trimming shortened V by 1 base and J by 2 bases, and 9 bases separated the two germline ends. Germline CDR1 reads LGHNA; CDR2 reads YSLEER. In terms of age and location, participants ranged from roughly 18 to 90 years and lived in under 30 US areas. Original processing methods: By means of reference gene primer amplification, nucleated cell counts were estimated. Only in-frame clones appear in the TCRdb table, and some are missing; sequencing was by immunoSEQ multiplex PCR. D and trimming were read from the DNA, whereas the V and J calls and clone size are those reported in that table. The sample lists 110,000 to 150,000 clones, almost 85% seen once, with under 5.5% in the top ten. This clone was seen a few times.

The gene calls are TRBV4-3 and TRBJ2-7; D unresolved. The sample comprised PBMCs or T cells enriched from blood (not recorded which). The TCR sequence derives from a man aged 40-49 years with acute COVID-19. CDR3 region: CASSQAGGTYEQYF. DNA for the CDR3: TGCGCCAGCAGCCAAGCCGGCGGCACCTACGAGCAGTACTTC.